These 17 T cell receptor beta chains were sequenced from one sample in a study of vaccination and CD4 T cells after COVID-19. The antigens these receptors bind are not known. Treatment noted: approximately 11-day PBMC culture with coronavirus spike peptide pools or control peptides (ViraFEST assay). The assay that was used to sequence DNA from cultured CD4+ T cells was the Oncomine TCR Beta short-read assay. TCRdb used MiXCR to reprocess the PCR reads, holding one entry per CDR3 protein. The sample consists of 10,000 to 15,000 distinct CDR3 sequences, around 56% of them appearing once. The sequencing input was CD4+ T cells from blood, cultured in vitro. The receptors were gathered from a human donor who had recovered from COVID-19.

The rearrangement uses TRBV6-1 and TRBJ2-7; D ambiguous. The CDR3 contains 13 residues. V was trimmed by 6 bases and J by 0 bases, leaving 9 bases between them. Germline V CDR1 and CDR2: MNHNS, SASEGT. The CDR3 DNA reads as TGTGCCAGCAGACTGCCGAGCTCCTACGAGCAGTACTTC. It specifies CASRLPSSYEQYF.

The CDR3 coding sequence is TGCGCCAGCAGCAGGGACAGGGTGGAGACCGGGGAGCTGTTTTTT. Protein product: CASSRDRVETGELFF. The chain carries TRBV5-1 and TRBJ2-2; 9 bases align to TRBD1. Germline loops: CDR1 SGHRS, CDR2 YFSETQ. The CDR3 is made up of 15 amino acids. V gave up 4 bases and J gave up 5 bases; unmatched junction bases: 6.

The chain couples TRBV7-2 to TRBJ1-5; D gene unclear. The CDR3 is made up of 13 amino acids. V was cut by 5 bases and J by 3 bases, with 8 bases left in between. Germline V CDR1 and CDR2: SGHTA, FQGNSA. The DNA of the CDR3 is TGTGCCAGCAGCCCCGTCCACAATCAGCCCCAGCATTTT. Its protein product is CASSPVHNQPQHF.

The chain uses TRBV4-2 and TRBJ1-6, with 7 bases aligning to TRBD1. The CDR3 covers 21 residues. J lost 1 base, V lost 0 bases, and 15 bases had no gene match. Germline-derived CDR1 and CDR2 are LGHNA and YNFKEQ. The CDR3 region is CASSQDWIQGRAGSYNSPLHF. In nucleotides, the CDR3 is TGTGCCAGCAGCCAAGATTGGATACAGGGGAGGGCCGGGTCCTATAATTCACCCCTCCACTTT.

The gene calls are TRBV7-9 and TRBJ2-7; 8 nucleotides agree with TRBD1. The trim removed 6 bases at V and 0 bases at J, leaving 4 bases unmatched. The CDR3 has 14 residues. Germline loops: CDR1 SEHNR, CDR2 FQNEAQ (reference sequence). The CDR3 sequence: CASRRTGSSYEQYF. CDR3 in DNA: TGTGCCAGCAGAAGGACAGGGAGCTCCTACGAGCAGTACTTC.

This sequence joins TRBV6-1 and TRBJ2-2, with TRBD1 matching 8 bases. V was clipped by 7 bases and J by 4 bases; unmatched bases: 14. The CDR3 is made up of 17 amino acids. CDR1 is MNHNS, CDR2 SASEGT, per germline. DNA of the CDR3: TGTGCCAGCACCGGACAGGGAGGCCTTGGCACCACCGGGGAGCTGTTTTTT. As protein: CASTGQGGLGTTGELFF.

V gene TRBV5-1 combines with J gene TRBJ1-5, with TRBD1 matching 7 bases. Germline-derived CDR1 and CDR2 are SGHRS and YFSETQ. With 4 bases clipped from V and 3 bases from J, the junction kept 7 bases outside the gene matches. The CDR3 consists of 15 residues. The CDR3 here is CASSEGTVSNQPQHF. CDR3 nucleotides: TGCGCCAGCAGCGAGGGGACAGTCTCCAATCAGCCCCAGCATTTT.

V gene TRBV20-1 combines with J gene TRBJ2-7, with 8 bases fitting TRBD2. V lost 0 bases to trimming and J lost 3 bases; unmatched junction nucleotides: 4. This CDR3 has 14 residues. The V gene's germline CDR1 is DFQATT and CDR2 SNEGSKA (reference sequence). The CDR3 nucleotides are TGCAGTGCTAGAGACTTTACTAGCGGCTACGAGCAGTACTTC. Translated: CSARDFTSGYEQYF.

V usage is TRBV5-8 and J usage is TRBJ2-1; possible D gene TRBD2, 6 bases. The CDR3 extends over 16 amino acids. Germline loops: CDR1 SGHTS, CDR2 YDEGEE. Trimming took off 4 bases at V and 2 bases at J, with 16 bases between the two ends. CDR3 sequence (DNA): TGTGCCAGCAGCAAAAGACTAGGAGGGCCCTACAATGAGCAGTTCTTC. Translation gives CASSKRLGGPYNEQFF.

The chain is built from TRBV24-1 and TRBJ1-5; possibly TRBD1 for D (6 bases). CDR1 is KGHDR, CDR2 SFDVKD, per germline. With 4 bases removed from V and 6 bases from J, the gap between germline ends came to 12 bases. This CDR3 contains 14 residues. The CDR3 bases are TGTGCCACCAGTGACGTCGGACAGAGTCAGCCCCAGCATTTT. This gives the protein CATSDVGQSQPQHF.

This sequence joins TRBV6-1 and TRBJ2-3; TRBD2 agrees at 7 bases. The CDR3 length is 14 residues. The V gene end was trimmed by 5 bases and the J gene end by 0 bases; junction bases not matched to a gene: 2. Germline lookup yields CDR1 MNHNS and CDR2 SASEGT. In DNA form, the CDR3 reads TGTGCCAGCAGTCCAGCGGGGAGCACAGATACGCAGTATTTT. It specifies CASSPAGSTDTQYF.

The chain links TRBV7-3 to TRBJ2-5; 9 bases fit TRBD1. V gave up 7 bases and J gave up 5 bases; unmatched junction bases: 17. This CDR3 is 17 amino acids long. Germline-derived CDR1 and CDR2 are SGHTA and FQGTGA. Written as DNA, the CDR3 is TGTGCCAGCAACCAATCCAACCGGGACAGGGCCGGGGAGACCCAGTACTTC. As protein: CASNQSNRDRAGETQYF.

V and J are TRBV11-2 and TRBJ1-1, with 8 bases fitting TRBD1. Per the germline V gene, CDR1 is SGHAT and CDR2 is FQNNGV. Losses at the gene ends were 4 bases for V and 5 bases for J; bases not matched to a gene: 3. This CDR3 has 13 residues. This chain's CDR3 is CASSSDRGTEAFF. For the CDR3, the DNA is TGTGCCAGCAGCTCTGACAGGGGTACTGAAGCTTTCTTT.

Worth noting for this clonotype: The junction and the germline gene differ at one end; a read error may be behind it. V usage is TRBV12-3 or TRBV12-4 and J usage is TRBJ2-1; D perhaps matches TRBD2 (7 bases). The CDR3 covers 12 residues. CDR3 in amino acids: CASSLGGDIMIF. The CDR3 DNA reads TGTGCCAGCAGCCTAGGGGGGGATATTATGATCTTC.

This clonotype was seen a single time. The V call is TRBV2, the J call TRBJ2-7; 10 bases align to TRBD2. V gave up 7 bases and J gave up 5 bases; unmatched junction bases: 5. Germline-derived CDR1 and CDR2 are SNHLY and FYNNEI. This CDR3 spans 13 amino acids. CDR3 region: CASTAGGTNEQYF. For the CDR3, the DNA is TGTGCCAGCACAGCGGGAGGGACTAACGAGCAGTACTTC.

This clonotype is labeled medium-sized. The rearrangement uses TRBV5-1 and TRBJ2-3; weak D call: TRBD2 (6 bases). This CDR3 contains 16 residues. Trimming shortened V by 0 bases and J by 0 bases, and 11 bases separated the two germline ends. The germline CDR1 and CDR2 sequences are SGHRS and YFSETQ. This chain's CDR3 is CASSLGPGESTDTQYF. The CDR3 nucleotides are TGCGCCAGCAGCTTGGGTCCGGGAGAGAGCACAGATACGCAGTATTTT.

The chain joins TRBV6-1 to TRBJ1-6; maybe TRBD1 (5 bases). The germline V gene has CDR1 MNHNS and CDR2 SASEGT. The CDR3 consists of 15 residues. Trimming took 5 bases from V and 5 from J, leaving 13 bases between them. This CDR3 reads CASSLGRQNNSPLHF. CDR3 DNA sequence: TGTGCCAGCAGTCTAGGGAGACAGAATAATTCACCCCTCCACTTT.